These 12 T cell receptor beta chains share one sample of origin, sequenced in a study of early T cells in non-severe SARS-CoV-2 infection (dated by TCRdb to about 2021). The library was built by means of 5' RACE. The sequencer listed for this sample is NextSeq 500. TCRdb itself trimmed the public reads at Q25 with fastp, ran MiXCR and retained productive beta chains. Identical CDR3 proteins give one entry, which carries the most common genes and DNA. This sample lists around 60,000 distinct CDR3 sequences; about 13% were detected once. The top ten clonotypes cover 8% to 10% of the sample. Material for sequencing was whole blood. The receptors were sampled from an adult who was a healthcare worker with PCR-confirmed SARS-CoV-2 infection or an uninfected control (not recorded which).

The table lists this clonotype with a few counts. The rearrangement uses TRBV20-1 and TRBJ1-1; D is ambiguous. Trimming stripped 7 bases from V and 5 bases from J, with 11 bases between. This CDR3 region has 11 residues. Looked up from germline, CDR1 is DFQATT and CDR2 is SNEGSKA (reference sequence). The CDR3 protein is CSGKGRTEAFF. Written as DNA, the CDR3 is TGCAGTGGGAAGGGTCGGACTGAAGCTTTCTTT.

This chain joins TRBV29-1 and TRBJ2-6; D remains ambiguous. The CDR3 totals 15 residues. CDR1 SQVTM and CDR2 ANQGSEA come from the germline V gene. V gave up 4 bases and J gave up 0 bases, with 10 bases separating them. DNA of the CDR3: TGCAGCGTTGCCGTCAGCAGCTCTGGGGCCAACGTCCTGACTTTC. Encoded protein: CSVAVSSSGANVLTF.

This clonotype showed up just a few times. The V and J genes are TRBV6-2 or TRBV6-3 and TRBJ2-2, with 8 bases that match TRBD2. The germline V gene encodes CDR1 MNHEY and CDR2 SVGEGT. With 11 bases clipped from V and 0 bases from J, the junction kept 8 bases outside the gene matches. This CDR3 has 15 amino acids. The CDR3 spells CASWDSGANTGELFF. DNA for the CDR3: TGTGCCTCATGGGATAGCGGGGCGAACACCGGGGAGCTGTTTTTT.

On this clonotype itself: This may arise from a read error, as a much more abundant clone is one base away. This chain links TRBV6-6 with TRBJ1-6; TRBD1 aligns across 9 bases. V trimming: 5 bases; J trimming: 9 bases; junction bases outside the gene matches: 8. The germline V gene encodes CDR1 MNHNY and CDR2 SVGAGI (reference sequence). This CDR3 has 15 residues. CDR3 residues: CASSHGGTGFSPLHF. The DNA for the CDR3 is TGTGCCAGCAGTCACGGGGGGACAGGGTTTTCACCCCTCCACTTT.

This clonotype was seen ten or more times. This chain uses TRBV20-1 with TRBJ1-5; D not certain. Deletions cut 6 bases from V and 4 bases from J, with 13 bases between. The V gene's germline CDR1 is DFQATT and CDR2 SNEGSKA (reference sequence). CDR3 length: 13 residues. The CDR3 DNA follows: TGCAGTGCAACCAAGCGGGGAAATCAGCCCCAGCATTTT. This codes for CSATKRGNQPQHF.

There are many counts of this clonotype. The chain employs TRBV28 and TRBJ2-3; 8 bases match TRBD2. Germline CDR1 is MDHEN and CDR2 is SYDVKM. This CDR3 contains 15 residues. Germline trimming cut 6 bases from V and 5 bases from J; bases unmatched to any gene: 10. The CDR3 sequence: CASRVDGGARDTQYF. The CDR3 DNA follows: TGTGCCAGCAGGGTTGACGGGGGGGCGAGAGATACGCAGTATTTT.

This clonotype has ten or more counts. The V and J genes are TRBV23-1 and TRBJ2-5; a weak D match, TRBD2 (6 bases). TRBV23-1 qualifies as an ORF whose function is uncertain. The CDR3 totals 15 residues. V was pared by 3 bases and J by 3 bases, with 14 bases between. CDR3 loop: CASSHPGTGEETQYF. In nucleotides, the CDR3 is TGCGCCAGCAGTCATCCCGGGACTGGGGAAGAGACCCAGTACTTC.

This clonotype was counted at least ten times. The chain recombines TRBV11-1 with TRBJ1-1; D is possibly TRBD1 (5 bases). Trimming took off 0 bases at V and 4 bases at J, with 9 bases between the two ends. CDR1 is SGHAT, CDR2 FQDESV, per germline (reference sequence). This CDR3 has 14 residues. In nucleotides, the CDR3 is TGTGCCAGCAGCTTAGCATCAGGGCGCACTGAAGCTTTCTTT. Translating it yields CASSLASGRTEAFF.

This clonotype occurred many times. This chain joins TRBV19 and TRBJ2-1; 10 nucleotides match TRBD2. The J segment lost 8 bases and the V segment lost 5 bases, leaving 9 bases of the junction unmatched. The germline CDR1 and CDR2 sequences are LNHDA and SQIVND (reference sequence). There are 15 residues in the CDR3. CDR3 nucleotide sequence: TGTGCCAGTAGTGCCGGAGCTAGCGGGAGAGATGAGCAGTTCTTC. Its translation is CASSAGASGRDEQFF.

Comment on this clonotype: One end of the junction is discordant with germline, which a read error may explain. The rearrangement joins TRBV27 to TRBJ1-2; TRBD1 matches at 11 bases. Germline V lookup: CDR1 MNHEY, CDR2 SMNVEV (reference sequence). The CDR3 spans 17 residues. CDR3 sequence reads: CASSPGQGAWVFYSYTF. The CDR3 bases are TGTGCCAGCAGTCCCGGACAGGGGGCCTGGGTTTTCTATAGCTACACCTTC.

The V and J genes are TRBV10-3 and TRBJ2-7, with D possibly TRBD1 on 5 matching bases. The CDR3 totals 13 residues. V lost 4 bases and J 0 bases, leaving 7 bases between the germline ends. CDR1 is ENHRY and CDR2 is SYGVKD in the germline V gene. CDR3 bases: TGTGCCATCAGTGGAGACAGCTCCTACGAGCAGTACTTC. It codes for CAISGDSSYEQYF.

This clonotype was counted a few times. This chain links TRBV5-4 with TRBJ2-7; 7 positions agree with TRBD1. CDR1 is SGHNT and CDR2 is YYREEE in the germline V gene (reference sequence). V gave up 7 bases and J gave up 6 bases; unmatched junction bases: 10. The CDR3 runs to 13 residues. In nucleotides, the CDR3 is TGTGCCAGCGGTCCCGGGACAGCTGTCGAGCAGTACTTC. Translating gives CASGPGTAVEQYF.